These 20 T cell receptor beta chains share one sample of origin, sequenced in a study of Ad26.COV2.S vaccination and SARS-CoV-2 variants. Only in-frame clones appear in the TCRdb table, and some are missing; sequencing was by immunoSEQ multiplex PCR. There are about 400,000 clones in the sample; around 92% occur only once, and 1.5% to 2% lies in the top ten. Treatment of the sample: 15 to 20 received Ad26.COV2.S at low or high dose, single or two shots; 5 received placebo; per-sample allocation not given. Sampling happened 63 days after the first vaccine or placebo injection. This specimen consisted of peripheral blood, obtained in a trial of Ad26.COV2.S vaccine versus placebo. Receptor source: a person aged 18-60 years who received the Ad26.COV2.S COVID-19 vaccine or a placebo.

The J gene is TRBJ2-6, the V gene TRBV15, with 7 bases identical to TRBD1. CDR3 length equals 16 residues. The V and J ends lost 5 bases and 2 bases, in that order; junction bases with no gene match: 6. Germline V CDR1 and CDR2: LNHNV, YYDKDF (reference sequence). CDR3 bases: TGTGCCACCAGCGGAGTTGACAGGGCTGGGGCCAACGTCCTGACTTTC. It specifies CATSGVDRAGANVLTF.

The DNA of the CDR3 is TGTGCCACCGGAACTCCGGTCAGGGGGCTTGAGACCCAGTACTTC. This codes for CATGTPVRGLETQYF. The chain has TRBV10-3 and TRBJ2-5; 8 positions match TRBD1. CDR3 length: 15 amino acids. Germline V lookup: CDR1 ENHRY, CDR2 SYGVKD. V lost 10 bases to trimming and J lost 5 bases; unmatched junction nucleotides: 15.

CDR3 coding DNA: TGTGCCAGCAGCCACATCCGGGCCGACGAGCAGTACTTC. Amino acids: CASSHIRADEQYF. The J gene is TRBJ2-7, the V gene TRBV11-2; D remains unclear. Germline CDR1 reads SGHAT; CDR2 reads FQNNGV. This CDR3 has 13 amino acids. V dropped 5 bases and J dropped 5 bases, with 13 bases sitting between them.

This sequence joins TRBV6-6 and TRBJ2-1; D call uncertain. V lost 11 bases, J lost 6 bases, and 20 bases lay in between. The CDR3 runs to 14 residues. In germline, CDR1 is MNHNY, CDR2 SVGAGI (reference sequence). The DNA of the CDR3 is TGTGCCGTCGAAGGGTCTCAAATCGGCAATGAGCAGTTCTTC. Protein: CAVEGSQIGNEQFF.

This clone has only one observation. V usage is TRBV24-1 and J usage is TRBJ2-1; TRBD2 matches 8 bases. This CDR3 is built from 13 residues. V trimming: 9 bases; J trimming: 10 bases; junction bases outside the gene matches: 10. CDR1 is KGHDR, CDR2 SFDVKD, per germline. CDR3 region: CATSEGTSSEQFF. The CDR3 DNA is TGTGCCACCTCGGAGGGGACTAGTTCAGAGCAGTTCTTC.

For the CDR3, the DNA is TGTGCCAGCAGCTTGTTTACAGCAATGAACACTGAAGCTTTCTTT. Protein: CASSLFTAMNTEAFF. The genes are TRBV5-6 and TRBJ1-1; no clear D. Trimming stripped 1 base from V and 0 bases from J, with 10 bases between. The CDR3 has 15 residues. Per germline, CDR1 SGHDT and CDR2 YYEEEE.

This rearrangement joins TRBV5-4 to TRBJ2-1; 11 nucleotides agree with TRBD1. J was trimmed by 7 bases and V by 3 bases; bases with no gene match: 9. Germline V lookup: CDR1 SGHNT, CDR2 YYREEE (reference sequence). The CDR3 contains 16 residues. As DNA, the CDR3 is TGTGCCAGCAGCTCTCCGGGACAGGGGGGAGTTAATGAGCAGTTCTTC. Residues: CASSSPGQGGVNEQFF.

This clone was detected once. This chain joins TRBV4-1 and TRBJ1-1; tentative D call: TRBD1 (5 bases). The CDR3 contains 14 residues. Germline values: CDR1 MGHRA, CDR2 YSYEKL. The ends were cut back, 3 bases at V and 6 bases at J, with 14 bases in the middle. CDR3: CASSHGGGEAEAFF. The CDR3 DNA sequence: TGCGCCAGCAGCCATGGGGGGGGAGAGGCTGAAGCTTTCTTT.

This clone was picked up a small number of times. This chain uses TRBV3-1 (or the pseudogene TRBV3-2) with TRBJ1-1; the D is unclear. The length of the CDR3 is 12 residues. V was clipped by 4 bases and J by 6 bases, with 9 bases between them. Germline-derived CDR1 and CDR2 are LGHDT and YNNKEL (reference sequence). This CDR3 reads CASSLGLAEAFF. CDR3 bases: TGTGCCAGCAGCCTCGGTCTTGCTGAAGCTTTCTTT.

The V gene is TRBV24-1, the J gene TRBJ2-1; D is possibly TRBD1 or TRBD2 (5 bases each). Germline V gene lookup returns CDR1 KGHDR and CDR2 SFDVKD. The CDR3 is 15 amino acids. V was pared by 1 base and J by 5 bases, with 11 bases between. The CDR3 here is CATSDFGVGDNEQFF. The CDR3 DNA reads as TGTGCCACCAGTGATTTCGGGGTAGGGGACAATGAGCAGTTCTTC.

The chain is built from TRBV7-8 and TRBJ2-5; 8 bases align to TRBD1. J was trimmed by 5 bases and V by 1 base; bases with no gene match: 6. Germline V gene data show CDR1 as SGHVS and CDR2 as FQNEAQ. This CDR3 has 15 amino acids. CDR3 nucleotides: TGTGCCAGCAGCTTAGATCCAGGGGGCCTGGAGACCCAGTACTTC. Encoded protein: CASSLDPGGLETQYF.

CDR3 nucleotides: TGTGCCAGCACCCGCGGCAGTTGGAACACTGAAGCTTTCTTT. It translates to CASTRGSWNTEAFF. This chain uses TRBV7-9 with TRBJ1-1; no firm D call. Germline V CDR1 and CDR2: SEHNR, FQNEAQ (reference sequence). V lost 7 bases and J 1 base, leaving 13 bases between the germline ends. The CDR3 is 14 amino acids.

This chain links TRBV6-2 or TRBV6-3 with TRBJ2-7; tentative D call: TRBD1 (6 bases). Germline values: CDR1 MNHEY, CDR2 SVGEGT. V was trimmed by 0 bases and J by 0 bases, leaving 15 bases between them. The CDR3 is 17 residues long. CDR3 in amino acids: CASSYSPSGTHSYEQYF. The DNA of the CDR3 is TGTGCCAGCAGTTACTCCCCCTCCGGGACACACTCCTACGAGCAGTACTTC.

The chain has TRBV7-9 and TRBJ2-1; TRBD2 matches at 7 bases. V dropped 7 bases and J dropped 8; count of bases not matched to a gene: 17. The length of the CDR3 is 16 residues. Germline V gene data show CDR1 as SEHNR and CDR2 as FQNEAQ (reference sequence). CDR3 sequence (DNA): TGTGCCAGCATCCTGCCGGCGGGCGGGGGTTTGCATGAGCAGTTCTTC. This codes for CASILPAGGGLHEQFF.

This clone came up a few times. The genes are TRBV28 and TRBJ2-7, with TRBD1 matching over 10 bases. CDR1 is MDHEN and CDR2 is SYDVKM in the germline V gene. The V gene end was trimmed by 4 bases and the J gene end by 7 bases; junction bases not matched to a gene: 7. This CDR3 spans 14 amino acids. The CDR3 DNA sequence: TGTGCCAGCAGTTCCCGACAGGGGGCGCGGGAGCAGTACTTC. It codes for CASSSRQGAREQYF.

This sequence joins TRBV7-9 and TRBJ1-1; possibly TRBD1 for D (6 bases). This CDR3 region has 14 residues. Trimming stripped 0 bases from V and 7 bases from J, with 12 bases between. The germline gives CDR1 SEHNR, CDR2 FQNEAQ (reference sequence). DNA for the CDR3: TGTGCCAGCAGCTTAGCGGGACAACTACATGAAGCTTTCTTT. This translates into CASSLAGQLHEAFF.

In DNA, the CDR3 is TGTGCCAGCAGTGAAACAGAAGGGACAGGGAGTTTCGTGAACACTGAAGCTTTCTTT. Translated, it gives CASSETEGTGSFVNTEAFF. This chain uses TRBV6-1 with TRBJ1-1; 9 nucleotides match TRBD1. Germline-derived CDR1 and CDR2 are MNHNS and SASEGT. The CDR3 covers 19 residues. Unmatched junction bases numbered 13, after V lost 2 bases and J lost 0 bases.

The chain joins TRBV19 to TRBJ2-5, with 13 bases aligning to TRBD2. CDR1 LNHDA and CDR2 SQIVND come from the germline V gene (reference sequence). The CDR3 totals 15 residues. V shed 6 bases, J shed 3 bases, and the junction held 4 bases outside the gene matches. The CDR3 loop is CASRPGTSGEETQYF. CDR3 coding DNA: TGTGCCAGTAGACCCGGGACTAGCGGGGAAGAGACCCAGTACTTC.

The rearrangement joins TRBV7-8 to TRBJ2-3, with TRBD2 matching over 10 bases. Germline loops: CDR1 SGHVS, CDR2 FQNEAQ. V dropped 4 bases and J dropped 10; count of bases not matched to a gene: 5. CDR3 length equals 13 residues. The CDR3 here is CASSSMTSGPQYF. CDR3 DNA: TGTGCCAGCAGCTCCATGACTAGCGGGCCGCAGTATTTT.

The chain is built from TRBV4-3 and TRBJ1-1, with unresolved D. The CDR3 spans 15 residues. V lost 1 base and J lost 4, with 13 bases in between. Germline V lookup: CDR1 LGHNA, CDR2 YSLEER. DNA for the CDR3: TGCGCCAGCAGCCAAGTTCCAGGTCTGGGCACTGAAGCTTTCTTT. Translating it yields CASSQVPGLGTEAFF.